The next 18 T cell receptor beta chains were all read from a single sample in a study of shared clonotypes between healthy human individuals. Repertoires were generated with immunoSEQ multiplex PCR, while TCRdb's copy carries only in-frame clones and drops some. This sample yields around 2.5 million clones, of which over 85% are seen a single time; 0.36% belongs to the top ten. The sample comprised naive CD4+ T cells from PBMCs. The subset was: CD45RA+ positively selected. Source of these receptors: a man younger than 35 in good health. Some clones in this sample may be carry-over from other donors' samples.

This clone was detected once. The V gene is TRBV6-6, the J gene TRBJ2-6; TRBD1 matches 12 bases. CDR1 is MNHNY, CDR2 SVGAGI, per germline (reference sequence). The CDR3 sequence is 15 residues long. Trimming took 5 bases from V and 10 from J; bases not matched to a gene: 6. This CDR3 reads CASSSGTGGDNVLTF. DNA for the CDR3: TGTGCCAGCAGTAGCGGGACAGGGGGCGATAACGTCCTGACTTTC.

The chain recombines TRBV11-3 with TRBJ2-1, with a weak D call TRBD2 (6 bases). CDR3 length equals 15 residues. V lost 1 base, J lost 0 bases, and 7 bases lay in between. Germline CDR1 is SGHNT and CDR2 is YENEEA. This CDR3 reads CASSLVGSSYNEQFF. CDR3 in DNA: TGTGCCAGCAGCTTAGTCGGGAGCTCCTACAATGAGCAGTTCTTC.

The chain uses TRBV5-4 and TRBJ1-1, with a weak D call TRBD1 (5 bases). The CDR3 is 13 residues long. Germline lookup yields CDR1 SGHNT and CDR2 YYREEE (reference sequence). Trimming removed 7 bases at V and 1 base at J, with 11 bases between. In DNA, the CDR3 is TGTGCCAGCGGTCGGGGGGGGAACACTGAAGCTTTCTTT. It translates to CASGRGGNTEAFF.

The chain employs TRBV7-9 and TRBJ2-7; 8 bases fit TRBD1. Germline V gives CDR1 SEHNR, CDR2 FQNEAQ (reference sequence). J was trimmed by 3 bases and V by 6 bases; bases with no gene match: 10. The CDR3 is made up of 15 amino acids. CDR3 in amino acids: CASRPVGQGSYEQYF. The CDR3 nucleotides read TGTGCCAGCAGACCCGTCGGACAGGGAAGCTACGAGCAGTACTTC.

The V gene is TRBV5-4, the J gene TRBJ2-2; TRBD1 matches at 10 bases. J gave up 5 bases and V 4 bases, and 11 bases lay outside the gene matches. In germline, CDR1 is SGHNT, CDR2 YYREEE (reference sequence). CDR3 length: 17 residues. As DNA, the CDR3 is TGTGCCAGCAGCCCCACCCCGACAGGGGGCGGGACCGGGGAGCTGTTTTTT. It specifies CASSPTPTGGGTGELFF.

V and J are TRBV27 and TRBJ2-7; 14 nucleotides line up with TRBD2. The CDR3 extends over 15 amino acids. Germline assignment: CDR1 MNHEY and CDR2 SMNVEV (reference sequence). V was clipped by 6 bases and J by 2 bases; unmatched bases: 3. The CDR3 nucleotides read TGTGCCAGCAGGGGACTAGCGGGAGCCCCCTACGAGCAGTACTTC. Translation: CASRGLAGAPYEQYF.

For this clone: Additional DNA sequences in this sample encode the identical CDR3. V usage is TRBV18 and J usage is TRBJ2-5; weak D call: TRBD2 (6 bases). The CDR3 extends over 13 amino acids. The germline V and J ends were trimmed by 3 bases and 5 bases, with 10 bases remaining between them. Germline V CDR1 and CDR2: KGHSH, LQKENI. CDR3 protein: CASSPGGRETQYF. CDR3 in DNA: TGTGCCAGCTCACCGGGGGGTCGGGAGACCCAGTACTTC. Full variable domain (remainder filled in from reference TRBV18 and TRBJ2-5): NAGVMQNPRHLVRRRGQEARLRCSPMKGHSHVYWYRQLPEEGLKFMVYLQKENIIDESGMPKERFSAEFPKEGPSILRIQQVVRGDSAAYFCASSPGGRETQYFGPGTRLLVL.

The rearrangement links TRBV18 to TRBJ2-3, with D hard to call. CDR3 length: 18 residues. The germline CDR1 and CDR2 sequences are KGHSH and LQKENI. V was shortened by 1 base and J by 2 bases, with 19 bases between the two germline ends. As DNA, the CDR3 is TGTGCCAGCTCACCACTACGTAACTCCCTCACGAACACAGATACGCAGTATTTT. Translation gives CASSPLRNSLTNTDTQYF.

J is TRBJ2-5 and V is TRBV18; the D gene is possibly TRBD2 (5 bases). Germline values: CDR1 KGHSH, CDR2 LQKENI. The germline V and J ends were trimmed by 4 bases and 0 bases, with 12 bases remaining between them. The CDR3 sequence is 15 residues long. The CDR3 DNA reads TGTGCCAGCTCACTCTTGGGAGCAAACCAAGAGACCCAGTACTTC. Protein product: CASSLLGANQETQYF.

CDR3 DNA sequence: TGTGCCAGCTCTCTAGGAGCGGGAGGGCCCTACAATGAGCAGTTCTTC. Its protein product is CASSLGAGGPYNEQFF. This sequence joins TRBV27 and TRBJ2-1; 10 bases fit TRBD2. The CDR3 has 16 amino acids. The germline V gene has CDR1 MNHEY and CDR2 SMNVEV (reference sequence). Trimming cost V 8 bases and J 2 bases; bases outside gene matches: 9.

The chain couples TRBV2 to TRBJ2-3; no firm D call. The CDR3 extends over 14 amino acids. CDR1 and CDR2 from the germline V gene are SNHLY and FYNNEI. Trimming took 3 bases from V and 14 from J, leaving 21 bases between them. For the CDR3, the DNA is TGTGCCAGCAGTGACGACCCCTTACGCCCCCTTACGTATTTT. It translates to CASSDDPLRPLTYF.

The chain has TRBV19 and TRBJ1-1; 7 bases are shared with TRBD1. V dropped 3 bases and J dropped 6; count of bases not matched to a gene: 7. CDR3 length equals 14 residues. CDR1 is LNHDA, CDR2 SQIVND, per germline (reference sequence). The CDR3 region is CASSIGQAISEAFF. The CDR3 DNA follows: TGTGCCAGTAGTATCGGACAGGCCATCTCTGAAGCTTTCTTT.

The CDR3 sequence is CSARVVDEQFF. As DNA, the CDR3 is TGCAGTGCTAGAGTGGTGGATGAGCAGTTCTTC. The rearrangement links TRBV20-1 to TRBJ2-1, with unresolved D. Deletions cut 1 base from V and 8 bases from J, with 6 bases between. The CDR3 is 11 residues long. Germline CDR1 and CDR2: DFQATT and SNEGSKA (reference sequence).

This chain uses TRBV5-6 with TRBJ2-1; D uncertain. CDR1 and CDR2 from the germline V gene are SGHDT and YYEEEE. V lost 1 base and J lost 9, with 11 bases in between. CDR3 length: 13 amino acids. The CDR3 here is CASSLWSYLEQFF. CDR3 DNA: TGTGCCAGCAGCTTGTGGAGTTATCTTGAGCAGTTCTTC.

The CDR3 loop reads CASGSSPAGVANEQFF. CDR3 nucleotide sequence: TGTGCTAGTGGTTCCTCTCCAGCGGGAGTTGCCAATGAGCAGTTCTTC. The rearrangement uses TRBV12-5 and TRBJ2-1, with TRBD2 identical over 8 bases. V gave up 4 bases and J gave up 6 bases; unmatched junction bases: 11. Looked up from germline, CDR1 is LGHNT and CDR2 is FRNRAP. CDR3 length: 16 residues.

This chain uses TRBV19 with TRBJ2-1, with 9 bases matching TRBD1. Germline V gene data show CDR1 as LNHDA and CDR2 as SQIVND (reference sequence). Unmatched junction bases numbered 6, after V lost 5 bases and J lost 7 bases. This CDR3 contains 14 residues. DNA of the CDR3: TGTGCCAGTAGTGCCTTACAGGGGGCAAATGAGCAGTTCTTC. This encodes CASSALQGANEQFF.

The chain is built from TRBV2 and TRBJ2-4; 9 nucleotides line up with TRBD2. This CDR3 has 16 residues. The germline V gene encodes CDR1 SNHLY and CDR2 FYNNEI. The ends lost 7 bases at V and 1 base at J; junction bases unmatched: 8. The CDR3 loop reads CASNRDSGSAKNIQYF. For the CDR3, the DNA is TGTGCCAGCAACCGTGATAGCGGGAGTGCCAAAAACATTCAGTACTTC.

This chain uses TRBV2 with TRBJ2-7; D gene unclear. Germline assignment: CDR1 SNHLY and CDR2 FYNNEI. The V gene lost 6 bases and the J gene lost 8 bases, with 14 bases spanning the gap. The CDR3 is 12 amino acids. The CDR3 is CASRAPNLKQYF. The CDR3 DNA sequence: TGTGCCAGCAGAGCCCCGAATCTGAAGCAGTACTTC.